This entry lists 23 T cell receptor beta chains sequenced from one sample in a study of glioma-infiltrating T cells. Using RNA template, CDR3s of TCR alpha and beta were amplified with iRepertoire arm-PCR. TCRdb analysed the multiplex PCR reads with MiXCR anew, one entry per CDR3 protein. The data show around 190,000 distinct CDR3 sequences, around 30% seen once. Sequencing input: glioma tissue, nonneoplastic brain tissue, or PBMCs (not recorded which). All receptors come from a human donor with low-grade glioma or glioblastoma, undergoing nonglioma brain surgery, or in good health (not recorded which).

Notes on this clonotype: This likely comes from a read error, as the CDR3 has no conserved phenylalanine or tryptophan at its end. V and J are TRBV28 and TRBJ1-2, with D possibly TRBD1 on 5 matching bases. With 8 bases removed from V and 2 bases from J, the gap between germline ends came to 12 bases. Germline V gives CDR1 MDHEN, CDR2 SYDVKM. The CDR3 contains 13 residues. CDR3 protein: CASRDSQNYGYTL. The CDR3, as DNA: TGTGCCAGCCGCGACAGCCAAAACTATGGCTACACCCTC.

This clonotype was seen a few times. The chain links TRBV10-3 to TRBJ2-1; 13 bases are shared with TRBD2. In germline, CDR1 is ENHRY, CDR2 SYGVKD. The J segment lost 9 bases and the V segment lost 3 bases, leaving 23 bases of the junction unmatched. The CDR3 is made up of 21 amino acids. CDR3 in amino acids: CAISESPETSGRYEHTTEQFF. The CDR3 region has the DNA TGTGCCATCAGTGAAAGCCCAGAGACTAGCGGGAGGTACGAACATACAACTGAGCAGTTCTTC.

The chain uses TRBV4-1 and TRBJ2-7; perhaps TRBD1 as D (5 bases). The CDR3 totals 15 residues. Germline CDR1 reads MGHRA; CDR2 reads YSYEKL. Between the trimmed V and J ends, which lost 4 bases and 4 bases, there was a span of 17 bases. This CDR3 is CASSLVRGQEYEQYF. CDR3 bases: TGCGCCAGCAGCCTTGTAAGGGGCCAGGAGTACGAGCAGTACTTC.

This clonotype came up many times. Here the CDR3 reads CASSETGTGLYGYTF. The CDR3 DNA reads TGTGCCAGCAGTGAGACGGGGACAGGGCTCTATGGCTACACCTTC. This chain uses TRBV6-1 with TRBJ1-2; 9 nucleotides line up with TRBD1. The length of the CDR3 is 15 residues. CDR1 is MNHNS and CDR2 is SASEGT in the germline V gene. Trimming removed 3 bases from V and 4 bases from J; junction bases left unmatched: 6.

The chain employs TRBV7-2 and TRBJ1-3; D call uncertain. Germline loops: CDR1 SGHTA, CDR2 FQGNSA. The CDR3 is made up of 13 amino acids. Trimming removed 5 bases from V and 7 bases from J, with 12 bases in between. This CDR3 is CASSTSPGNTIYF. The CDR3 nucleotides read TGTGCCAGCAGCACGTCACCGGGGAACACCATATATTTT.

The rearrangement uses TRBV25-1 and TRBJ2-1; a weak D match, TRBD2 (6 bases). The V end was cut by 3 bases, the J end by 8 bases, with 20 bases between. In germline, CDR1 is MGHDK, CDR2 SYGVNS. The CDR3 runs to 16 residues. CDR3 residues: CASSESGTATGHEQFF. As DNA, the CDR3 is TGTGCCAGCAGTGAGTCCGGGACTGCTACCGGACATGAGCAGTTCTTC.

Details on this clonotype: A read error may explain this, as a much larger clone is one base away. The rearrangement links TRBV4-1 to TRBJ1-6; D remains ambiguous. CDR3 length: 17 residues. V lost 1 base to trimming and J lost 10 bases, with 20 bases between them. Germline loops: CDR1 MGHRA, CDR2 YSYEKL. Here the CDR3 DNA reads TGCGCCAGCAGCCAAGTCGGGTCTACGCAGAGTGGATCACCCCTCCACTTT. Its translation: CASSQVGSTQSGSPLHF.

The V call is TRBV15, the J call TRBJ2-3; 9 nucleotides agree with TRBD1. Per germline, CDR1 LNHNV and CDR2 YYDKDF (reference sequence). The CDR3 covers 15 residues. Trimming removed 3 bases from V and 2 bases from J; junction bases left unmatched: 3. The CDR3 sequence: CATSSGQGNTDTQYF. The CDR3 DNA reads as TGTGCCACCAGCAGTGGACAGGGGAACACAGATACGCAGTATTTT.

A note on this clonotype: This may stem from a read error, because a much larger clone lies one nucleotide away. J is TRBJ1-2 and V is TRBV2, with 7 bases lining up with TRBD1. The CDR3 consists of 13 residues. With V trimmed by 4 bases and J by 12 bases, 11 bases remained unmatched. CDR1 SNHLY and CDR2 FYNNEI come from the germline V gene. The CDR3 bases are TGTGCCAGCAGTGGGGACAGTATCGGCGGCGACACCTTC. Translating it yields CASSGDSIGGDTF. Filled out from reference TRBV2 and TRBJ1-2, the complete variable domain reads EPEVTQTPSHQVTQMGQEVILRCVPISNHLYFYWYRQILGQKVEFLVSFYNNEISEKSEIFDDQFSVERPDGSNFTLKIRSTKLEDSAMYFCASSGDSIGGDTFGSGTRLTVV.

This clonotype was counted a few times. This may be a read error, as it is one base from a much larger clone. The chain couples TRBV7-6 to TRBJ2-1; no clear D gene. The CDR3 has 14 amino acids. CDR1 and CDR2 from the germline V gene are SGHVS and FNYEAQ. Here the CDR3 DNA reads TGTGCCAGCAGCTTTCCATACAGAGACAATGAGAAGTTCTTC. This gives the protein CASSFPYRDNEKFF.

This clonotype was detected only a few times. The chain is built from TRBV29-1 and TRBJ2-7, with a possible D match to TRBD2 (6 bases). This CDR3 is 14 amino acids long. CDR1 is SQVTM, CDR2 ANQGSEA, per germline. V lost 5 bases, J lost 2 bases, and 16 bases lay in between. CDR3 DNA sequence: TGCAGCGTTCTTGAGGTGACTAGGACCTACGAGCAGTACTTC. Translating gives CSVLEVTRTYEQYF.

V and J are TRBV20-1 and TRBJ2-3; D might be TRBD2 (5 bases). The CDR3 contains 15 residues. The ends were cut back, 6 bases at V and 2 bases at J, with 18 bases in the middle. Per the germline V gene, CDR1 is DFQATT and CDR2 is SNEGSKA (reference sequence). Here the CDR3 DNA reads TGCAGTGCCAACCACGGATCAGCGGACACAGATACGCAGTATTTT. This codes for CSANHGSADTDTQYF.

In this sample, this clonotype turned up a few times. This chain connects TRBV4-3 to TRBJ2-5, with D possibly matching TRBD1 (5 bases). V dropped 3 bases and J dropped 3 bases, with 11 bases sitting between them. This CDR3 is 14 amino acids long. Germline loops: CDR1 LGHNA, CDR2 YSLEER. CDR3 in DNA: TGCGCCAGCAGCCATCCACAGGCGAAAGAGACCCAGTACTTC. Its protein product is CASSHPQAKETQYF.

There are many counts of this clonotype. The chain links TRBV19 to TRBJ1-5; D gene unclear. The length of the CDR3 is 14 residues. Trimming shortened V by 7 bases and J by 0 bases, and 10 bases separated the two germline ends. Germline V gives CDR1 LNHDA, CDR2 SQIVND (reference sequence). CDR3 sequence reads: CASNRGNSNQPQHF. The CDR3 nucleotides are TGTGCCAGTAATCGGGGAAATAGCAATCAGCCCCAGCATTTT.

This clonotype was observed many times. This chain links TRBV27 with TRBJ1-5; D not resolved. Germline V gene data show CDR1 as MNHEY and CDR2 as SMNVEV (reference sequence). The CDR3 extends over 14 amino acids. The V end was cut by 4 bases, the J end by 2 bases, with 9 bases between. CDR3 bases: TGTGCCAGCAGTTCCCCAGGAGGCAATCAGCCCCAGCATTTT. Its translation: CASSSPGGNQPQHF.

This clonotype showed up many times. The chain recombines TRBV29-1 with TRBJ2-1, with 12 nucleotides matching TRBD2. The V gene end was trimmed by 0 bases and the J gene end by 3 bases; junction bases not matched to a gene: 3. The CDR3 spans 16 residues. Germline V gene data show CDR1 as SQVTM and CDR2 as ANQGSEA. The CDR3: CSVEDRLAGVYNEQFF. Written as DNA, the CDR3 is TGCAGCGTTGAAGATCGACTAGCGGGAGTCTACAATGAGCAGTTCTTC.

For this clonotype: Relative to the germline gene, one junction end is altered; a read error may explain this. CDR3 sequence reads: CACSFGSSYNEQFF. The CDR3 bases are TGTGCCTGCAGCTTTGGGTCTTCCTACAATGAGCAGTTCTTC. The chain recombines TRBV6-2 or TRBV6-3 with TRBJ2-1; no reliable D call. The germline CDR1 and CDR2 sequences are MNHEY and SVGEGT. CDR3 length: 14 residues.

In its sample, this clonotype was seen many times. The genes are TRBV3-1 and TRBJ1-5; TRBD1 is a possible D gene (6 bases). The V gene's germline CDR1 is LGHDT and CDR2 YNNKEL (reference sequence). V was shortened by 6 bases and J by 2 bases, with 20 bases between the two germline ends. There are 17 residues in the CDR3. The CDR3 region has the DNA TGTGCCAGCAGTACAAACAGGGTCGTCCGCTGCAATCAGCCCCAGCATTTT. This codes for CASSTNRVVRCNQPQHF.

The chain couples TRBV4-2 to TRBJ1-4, with D tentatively TRBD1 (5 bases). The CDR3 has 16 residues. V lost 0 bases to trimming and J lost 2 bases, with 10 bases between them. Germline CDR1 and CDR2: LGHNA and YNFKEQ. Written as DNA, the CDR3 is TGTGCCAGCAGCCAAGATGGAGGGGATACTAATGAAAAACTGTTTTTT. Translating it yields CASSQDGGDTNEKLFF.

A note on this clonotype: One base away lies a much larger clone, so this may be a sequencing read error. The CDR3 sequence: CASSMLAWGYNEQFF. The DNA for the CDR3 is TGTGCCAGTAGTATGCTAGCGTGGGGCTACAATGAGCAGTTCTTC. The V gene is TRBV19, the J gene TRBJ2-1; D is perhaps TRBD2 (6 bases). Trimming pared 3 bases from V and 3 bases from J, leaving 12 bases between. CDR1 is LNHDA, CDR2 SQIVND, per germline (reference sequence). The CDR3 spans 15 residues. The complete variable domain, with remaining parts taken from reference TRBV19 and TRBJ2-1, reads DGGITQSPKYLFRKEGQNVTLSCEQNLNHDAMYWYRQDPGQGLRLIYYSQIVNDFQKGDIAEGYSVSREKKESFPLTVTSAQKNPTAFYLCASSMLAWGYNEQFFGPGTRLTVL.

In this sample, this clonotype turned up many times. The chain has TRBV6-2 or TRBV6-3 and TRBJ2-7, with D hard to call. There are 13 residues in the CDR3. Trimming shortened V by 7 bases and J by 3 bases, and 13 bases separated the two germline ends. Germline CDR1 MNHEY, CDR2 SVGEGT. The CDR3 bases are TGTGCCAGCACCGACTCCGCCAACTACGAGCAGTACTTC. Translating gives CASTDSANYEQYF.

V is TRBV5-4 and J is TRBJ2-3; no definite D call. V lost 2 bases to trimming and J lost 2 bases, with 12 bases between them. Germline lookup yields CDR1 SGHNT and CDR2 YYREEE (reference sequence). The CDR3 consists of 15 residues. The CDR3 coding sequence is TGTGCCAGCAGCTTAGGGATCCTGAACACAGATACGCAGTATTTT. Protein product: CASSLGILNTDTQYF.

This clonotype has a count of ten or more. CDR3 loop: CASSLGSAQDTQYF. The CDR3 bases are TGTGCCAGCAGCTTAGGTAGCGCCCAAGATACGCAGTATTTT. The chain links TRBV7-2 to TRBJ2-3; D is possibly TRBD2 (5 bases). Trimming stripped 1 base from V and 5 bases from J, with 10 bases between. This CDR3 is built from 14 residues. Germline values: CDR1 SGHTA, CDR2 FQGNSA. Full variable domain (outside the CDR3, taken from reference TRBV7-2 and TRBJ2-3): GAGVSQSPSNKVTEKGKDVELRCDPISGHTALYWYRQSLGQGLEFLIYFQGNSAPDKSGLPSDRFSAERTGGSVSTLTIQRTQQEDSAVYLCASSLGSAQDTQYFGPGTRLTVL.